The text below deals with one TCR beta chain. The table came from immunoSEQ multiplex PCR; TCRdb's copy has only in-frame clones and leaves some out. This table has fewer than 90,000 clones, over 80% appearing once. Germline V CDR1 and CDR2: LGHNA, YNFKEQ. V lost 0 bases and J 7 bases, leaving 15 bases between the germline ends. The CDR3 spans 15 residues. These data originate in a study of T cell changes during pregnancy in multiple sclerosis. Sequenced here: peripheral blood, sampled in the first trimester of pregnancy. This TCR derives from a female donor with multiple sclerosis, enrolled in a pregnancy study. The chain couples TRBV4-2 to TRBJ1-2, with D perhaps matching TRBD1 (5 bases). The CDR3 sequence is CASSQEEGGRGGYTF. CDR3 nucleotide sequence: TGTGCCAGCAGCCAAGAGGAAGGAGGGAGGGGTGGCTACACCTTC.